These 3 T cell receptor beta chains came from one sample sequenced in a study of human T cells and chemical hapten exposure. Time point given: pre-sensitization, week 0. The treatment is: therapeutic diphenylcyclopropenone sensitization with weekly scalp DPC. In TCRdb, the RACE reads were re-called with MiXCR into one record per CDR3 protein. The data show 250,000 to 300,000 distinct CDR3 sequences, just under 8% seen once. The specimen comprised whole blood, sampled in connection with sensitization to the hapten diphenylcyclopropenone (DPC). The receptors were gathered from a man between 18 and 29 years old with alopecia areata. Some clones in this sample may be carry-over from other donors' samples.

The gene calls are TRBV6-5 and TRBJ2-3; 9 positions match TRBD1. The germline V gene encodes CDR1 MNHEY and CDR2 SVGAGI. The length of the CDR3 is 16 residues. Trimming at V came to 2 bases and at J to 5 bases, leaving 8 bases not matched to a gene. CDR3 nucleotide sequence: TGTGCCAGCAGTTACCAGGGGACAGGGTCGAGAGATACGCAGTATTTT. Translating it yields CASSYQGTGSRDTQYF.

This clonotype was seen more than once but under ten times. The rearrangement joins TRBV4-3 to TRBJ1-4, with a weak D call TRBD1 (5 bases). V lost 0 bases to trimming and J lost 8 bases, with 16 bases between them. The CDR3 contains 16 residues. Germline V gene lookup returns CDR1 LGHNA and CDR2 YSLEER. The CDR3 protein is CASSQERRGQGEKLFF. CDR3 nucleotides: TGCGCCAGCAGCCAAGAACGGAGAGGGCAGGGAGAAAAACTGTTTTTT.

This chain joins TRBV7-2 and TRBJ1-5, with D perhaps matching TRBD1 (6 bases). V was trimmed by 5 bases and J by 4 bases, leaving 9 bases between them. The CDR3 is made up of 13 amino acids. CDR1 and CDR2 (germline): SGHTA, FQGNSA. The CDR3 DNA reads TGTGCCAGCAGCGGACAGCTGAATCAGCCCCAGCATTTT. It encodes CASSGQLNQPQHF.